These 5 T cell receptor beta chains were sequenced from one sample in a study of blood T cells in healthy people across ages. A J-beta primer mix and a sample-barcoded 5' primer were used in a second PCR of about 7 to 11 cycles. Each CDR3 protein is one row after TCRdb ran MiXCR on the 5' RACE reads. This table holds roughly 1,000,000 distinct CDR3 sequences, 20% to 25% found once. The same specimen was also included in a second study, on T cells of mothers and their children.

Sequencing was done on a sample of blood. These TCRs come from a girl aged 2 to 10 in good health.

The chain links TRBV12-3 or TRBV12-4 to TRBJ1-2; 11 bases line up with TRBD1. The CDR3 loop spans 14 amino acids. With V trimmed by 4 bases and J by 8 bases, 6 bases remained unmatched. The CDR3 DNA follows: TGTGCCAGCAGTTCGGGACAGGGGGTAGACGGCTACACCTTC. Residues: CASSSGQGVDGYTF.

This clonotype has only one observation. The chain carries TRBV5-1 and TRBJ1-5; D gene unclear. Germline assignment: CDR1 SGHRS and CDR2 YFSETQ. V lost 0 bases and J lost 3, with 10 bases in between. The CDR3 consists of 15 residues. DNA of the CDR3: TGCGCCAGCAGCTTGGTAGCAGGACCCAATCAGCCCCAGCATTTT. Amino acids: CASSLVAGPNQPQHF.

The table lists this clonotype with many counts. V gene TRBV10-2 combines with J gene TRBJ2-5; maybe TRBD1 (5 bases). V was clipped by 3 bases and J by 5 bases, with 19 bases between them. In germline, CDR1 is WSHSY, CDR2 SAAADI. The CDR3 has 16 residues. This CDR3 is CASSDFRVRTTETQYF. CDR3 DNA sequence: TGCGCCAGCAGTGATTTTCGGGTGAGGACAACGGAGACCCAGTACTTC.

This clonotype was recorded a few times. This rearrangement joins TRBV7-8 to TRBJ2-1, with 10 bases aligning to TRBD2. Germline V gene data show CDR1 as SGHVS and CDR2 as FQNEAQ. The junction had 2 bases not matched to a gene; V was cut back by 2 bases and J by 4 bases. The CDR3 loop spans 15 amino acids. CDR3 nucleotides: TGTGCCAGCAGCTTATTGACTAGCGGGTACAATGAGCAGTTCTTC. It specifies CASSLLTSGYNEQFF.

CDR3 sequence reads: CASRPRSTLNTEAFF. CDR3 nucleotide sequence: TGCGCCAGCAGACCACGATCGACGTTGAACACTGAAGCTTTCTTT. The gene calls are TRBV5-1 and TRBJ1-1; D is uncertain. CDR3 size: 15 residues. Germline CDR1 and CDR2: SGHRS and YFSETQ. Trimming took off 5 bases at V and 0 bases at J, with 14 bases between the two ends.